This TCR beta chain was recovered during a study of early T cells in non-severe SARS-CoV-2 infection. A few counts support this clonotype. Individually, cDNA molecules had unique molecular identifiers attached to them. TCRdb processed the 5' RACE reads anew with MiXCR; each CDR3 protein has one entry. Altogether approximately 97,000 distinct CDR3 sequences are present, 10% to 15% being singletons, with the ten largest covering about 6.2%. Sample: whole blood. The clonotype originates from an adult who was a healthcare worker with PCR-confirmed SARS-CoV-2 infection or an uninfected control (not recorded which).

CDR3 bases: TGTGCCAGCGGGGAGGGGCGGGGCACCTACAATGAGCAGTTCTTC. Residues: CASGEGRGTYNEQFF. This chain connects TRBV6-5 to TRBJ2-1; 7 positions agree with TRBD2. V gave up 8 bases and J gave up 2 bases; unmatched junction bases: 9. The length of the CDR3 is 15 residues. Germline V gene data show CDR1 as MNHEY and CDR2 as SVGAGI.